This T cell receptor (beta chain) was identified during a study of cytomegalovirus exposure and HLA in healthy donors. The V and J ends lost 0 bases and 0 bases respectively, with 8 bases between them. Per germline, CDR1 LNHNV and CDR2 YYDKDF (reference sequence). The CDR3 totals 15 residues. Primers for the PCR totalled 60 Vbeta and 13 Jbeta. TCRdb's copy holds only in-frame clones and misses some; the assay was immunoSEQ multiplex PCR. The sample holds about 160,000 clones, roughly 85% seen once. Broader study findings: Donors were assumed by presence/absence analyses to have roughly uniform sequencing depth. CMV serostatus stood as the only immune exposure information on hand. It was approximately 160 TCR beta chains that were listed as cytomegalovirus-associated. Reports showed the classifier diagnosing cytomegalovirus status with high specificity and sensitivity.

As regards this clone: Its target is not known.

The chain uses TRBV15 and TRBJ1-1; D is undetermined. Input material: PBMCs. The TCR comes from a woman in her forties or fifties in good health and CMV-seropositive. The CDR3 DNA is TGTGCCACCAGCAGAGATTTCTTAATGAACACTGAAGCTTTCTTT. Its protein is CATSRDFLMNTEAFF.